Presented here are 7 T cell receptor beta chains from one specimen sequenced in a study of tumor and adjacent non-tumor tissue in lung cancer. No cell sorting was done before RNA was extracted from the tissue. TCRbeta libraries were built with three rounds of nested PCR, modified from ARM-PCR. TCRdb itself ran the multiplex PCR reads through MiXCR, one entry per CDR3 protein. The repertoire holds approximately 76,000 distinct CDR3 sequences, around 70% seen once, with roughly 13% in the top ten. The sample was lung tumor tissue. Source of these receptors: a woman in her sixties or seventies with non-small cell lung cancer.

The chain is built from TRBV29-1 and TRBJ2-7; D is possibly TRBD1 (6 bases). Germline V gene data show CDR1 as SQVTM and CDR2 as ANQGSEA. The CDR3 sequence is 13 residues long. The V end was cut by 4 bases, the J end by 0 bases, with 10 bases between. Written as DNA, the CDR3 is TGCAGCGTTGGACAGGAGGTCTCCTACGAGCAGTACTTC. This gives the protein CSVGQEVSYEQYF.

The chain has TRBV7-8 and TRBJ2-5; tentatively, D is TRBD2 (6 bases). V dropped 7 bases and J dropped 3 bases, with 15 bases sitting between them. The CDR3 is 14 amino acids. Germline CDR1 SGHVS, CDR2 FQNEAQ. Here the CDR3 DNA reads TGTGCCAGCATCCTGACTAGTGCCAAAGAGACCCAGTACTTC. This codes for CASILTSAKETQYF.

As regards this clonotype: At one end, the junction sequence differs from germline, possibly due to a read error. The chain is built from TRBV4-1 and TRBJ2-6; perhaps TRBD2 as D (6 bases). The CDR3 spans 17 residues. Per germline, CDR1 MGHRA and CDR2 YSYEKL. CDR3 sequence (DNA): TGCGCCAGCAGCCAGGGGGACTGGAGCTCTAGGGCCAATGTCCTGACTTTC. Encoded protein: CASSQGDWSSRANVLTF.

This clonotype occurred many times. This chain connects TRBV28 to TRBJ2-2; no clear D gene. The CDR3 covers 16 residues. The germline V and J ends were trimmed by 3 bases and 1 base, with 12 bases remaining between them. The germline V gene has CDR1 MDHEN and CDR2 SYDVKM. The CDR3, as DNA: TGTGCCAGCAGTTTGGGTATAGAACAGAACACCGGGGAGCTGTTTTTT. It is translated as CASSLGIEQNTGELFF. Based on the CDR3 plus reference TRBV28 and TRBJ2-2, the full variable domain is DVKVTQSSRYLVKRTGEKVFLECVQDMDHENMFWYRQDPGLGLRLIYFSYDVKMKEKGDIPEGYSVSREKKERFSLILESASTNQTSMYLCASSLGIEQNTGELFFGEGSRLTVL.

A remark on this clonotype: One end of the junction is discordant with germline, which a read error may explain. The rearrangement joins TRBV29-1 to TRBJ1-3; D possibly corresponds to TRBD1 (5 bases). This CDR3 has 13 residues. Germline-derived CDR1 and CDR2 are SQVTM and ANQGSEA. This CDR3 is CSFAPTAGNTIYF. CDR3 bases: TGTAGCTTTGCTCCGACAGCTGGAAACACCATATATTTT.

This clonotype was counted only a few times. V usage is TRBV9 and J usage is TRBJ1-2, with 8 bases identical to TRBD1. Trimming removed 3 bases from V and 4 bases from J; junction bases left unmatched: 8. CDR1 is SGDLS, CDR2 YYNGEE, per germline. There are 15 residues in the CDR3. The CDR3 protein is CASSAGGLSGYGYTF. In DNA form, the CDR3 reads TGTGCCAGCAGCGCAGGGGGCTTATCTGGCTATGGCTACACCTTC.

Notes on this clonotype: Because it lacks the conserved phenylalanine or tryptophan at the end, this CDR3 is likely a read error. This chain connects TRBV11-2 to TRBJ1-2, with 8 bases identical to TRBD1. The CDR3 has 13 amino acids. Germline V gene data show CDR1 as SGHAT and CDR2 as FQNNGV. V shed 4 bases, J shed 7 bases, and the junction held 5 bases outside the gene matches. CDR3 residues: CASSSTGASGYTL. CDR3 DNA: TGTGCCAGCAGCTCGACAGGGGCTTCTGGCTACACCTTA.